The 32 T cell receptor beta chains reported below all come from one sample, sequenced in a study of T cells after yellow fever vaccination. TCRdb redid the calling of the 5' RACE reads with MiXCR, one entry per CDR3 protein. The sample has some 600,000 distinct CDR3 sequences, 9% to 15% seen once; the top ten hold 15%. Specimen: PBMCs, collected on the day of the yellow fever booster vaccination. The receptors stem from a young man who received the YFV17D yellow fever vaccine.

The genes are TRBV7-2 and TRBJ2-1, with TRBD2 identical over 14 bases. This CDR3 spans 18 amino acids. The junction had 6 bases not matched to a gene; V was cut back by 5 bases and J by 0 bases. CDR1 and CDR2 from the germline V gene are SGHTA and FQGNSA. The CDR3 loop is CASSIRGTSGSSYNEQFF. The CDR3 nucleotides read TGTGCCAGCAGCATACGCGGGACTAGCGGGAGCTCCTACAATGAGCAGTTCTTC.

CDR3 residues: CSAIVGQEILETQYF. In nucleotides, the CDR3 is TGCAGTGCCATCGTCGGTCAGGAGATTTTGGAGACCCAGTACTTC. This chain joins TRBV20-1 and TRBJ2-5; D gene ambiguous. Germline CDR1 is DFQATT and CDR2 is SNEGSKA (reference sequence). V was trimmed by 6 bases and J by 5 bases, leaving 22 bases between them. The CDR3 consists of 15 residues.

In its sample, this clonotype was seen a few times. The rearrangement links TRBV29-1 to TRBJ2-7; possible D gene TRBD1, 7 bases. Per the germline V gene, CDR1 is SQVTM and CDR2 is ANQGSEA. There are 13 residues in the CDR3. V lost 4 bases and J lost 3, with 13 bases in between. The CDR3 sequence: CSVVGGGIYEQYF. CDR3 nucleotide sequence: TGCAGCGTTGTCGGAGGGGGCATCTACGAGCAGTACTTC.

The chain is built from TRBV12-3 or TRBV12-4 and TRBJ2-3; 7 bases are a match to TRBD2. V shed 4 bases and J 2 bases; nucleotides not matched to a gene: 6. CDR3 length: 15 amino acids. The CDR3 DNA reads TGTGCCAGCAGTTCCCGGGAGGCCAACACAGATACGCAGTATTTT. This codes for CASSSREANTDTQYF.

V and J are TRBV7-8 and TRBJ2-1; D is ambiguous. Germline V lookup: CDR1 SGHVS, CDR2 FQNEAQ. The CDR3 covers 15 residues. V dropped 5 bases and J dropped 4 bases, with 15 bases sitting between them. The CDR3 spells CASSLRQLLYNEQFF. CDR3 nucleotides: TGTGCCAGCAGCCTCCGGCAGCTCCTATACAATGAGCAGTTCTTC.

The CDR3 protein is CSASRGAGDEQFF. The CDR3 region has the DNA TGCAGTGCTAGCAGGGGTGCCGGGGATGAGCAGTTCTTC. The chain couples TRBV20-1 to TRBJ2-1, with D possibly matching TRBD1 (6 bases). This CDR3 region has 13 residues. V lost 3 bases, J lost 8 bases, and 14 bases lay in between. Germline CDR1 and CDR2: DFQATT and SNEGSKA (reference sequence).

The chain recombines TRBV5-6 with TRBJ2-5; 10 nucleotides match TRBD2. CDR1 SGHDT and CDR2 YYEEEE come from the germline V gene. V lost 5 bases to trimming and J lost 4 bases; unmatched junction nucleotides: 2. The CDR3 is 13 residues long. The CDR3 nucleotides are TGTGCCAGCAGGCTAGCGGGAGTAGAGACCCAGTACTTC. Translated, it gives CASRLAGVETQYF.

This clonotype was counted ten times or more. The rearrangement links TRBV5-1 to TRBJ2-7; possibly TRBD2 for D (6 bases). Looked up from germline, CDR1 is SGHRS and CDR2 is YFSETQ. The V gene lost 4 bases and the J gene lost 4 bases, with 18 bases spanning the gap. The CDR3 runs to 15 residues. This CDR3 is CASSNLKEGAYEQYF. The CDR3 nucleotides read TGCGCCAGCAGCAACCTTAAGGAGGGAGCATACGAGCAGTACTTC.

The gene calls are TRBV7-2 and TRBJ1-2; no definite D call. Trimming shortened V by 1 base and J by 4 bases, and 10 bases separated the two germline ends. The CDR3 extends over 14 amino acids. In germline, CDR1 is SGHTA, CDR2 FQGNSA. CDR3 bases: TGTGCCAGCAGCTTAGGCCCAGGCTCCTATGGCTACACCTTC. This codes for CASSLGPGSYGYTF.

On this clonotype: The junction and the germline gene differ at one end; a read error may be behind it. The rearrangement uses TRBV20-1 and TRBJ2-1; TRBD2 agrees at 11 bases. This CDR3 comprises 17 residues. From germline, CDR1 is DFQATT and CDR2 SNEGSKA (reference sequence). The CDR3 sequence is CCAKAKVGTSGNNEQFF. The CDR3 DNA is TGCTGTGCAAAGGCTAAGGTCGGGACTAGCGGTAACAATGAGCAGTTCTTC.

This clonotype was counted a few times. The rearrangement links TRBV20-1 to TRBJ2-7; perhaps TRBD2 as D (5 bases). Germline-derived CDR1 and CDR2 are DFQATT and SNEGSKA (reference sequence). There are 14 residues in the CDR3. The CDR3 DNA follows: TGCAGCGCCATGGTTTTGGCGGGCACGTACGAGCAGTACTTC. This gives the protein CSAMVLAGTYEQYF.

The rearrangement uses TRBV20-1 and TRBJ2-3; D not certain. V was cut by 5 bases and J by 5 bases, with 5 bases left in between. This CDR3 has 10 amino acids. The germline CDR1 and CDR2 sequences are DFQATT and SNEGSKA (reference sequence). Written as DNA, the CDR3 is TGCAGTGCTTATGGAGATACGCAGTATTTT. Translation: CSAYGDTQYF.

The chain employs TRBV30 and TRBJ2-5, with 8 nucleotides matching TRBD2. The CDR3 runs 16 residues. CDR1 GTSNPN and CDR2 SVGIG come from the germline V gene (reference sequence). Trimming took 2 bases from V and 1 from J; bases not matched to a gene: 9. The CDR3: CAWSTPGGATQETQYF. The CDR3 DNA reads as TGTGCCTGGAGTACCCCCGGGGGGGCAACCCAAGAGACCCAGTACTTC. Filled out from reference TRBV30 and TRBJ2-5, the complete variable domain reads SQTIHQWPATLVQPVGSPLSLECTVEGTSNPNLYWYRQAAGRGLQLLFYSVGIGQISSEVPQNLSASRPQDRQFILSSKKLLLSDSGFYLCAWSTPGGATQETQYFGPGTRLLVL.

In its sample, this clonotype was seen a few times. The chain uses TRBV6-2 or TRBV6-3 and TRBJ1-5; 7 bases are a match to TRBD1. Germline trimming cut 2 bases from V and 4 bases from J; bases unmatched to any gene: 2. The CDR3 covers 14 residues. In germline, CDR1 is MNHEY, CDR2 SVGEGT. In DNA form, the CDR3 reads TGTGCCAGCAGTTACGGGACAGAGAATCAGCCCCAGCATTTT. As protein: CASSYGTENQPQHF.

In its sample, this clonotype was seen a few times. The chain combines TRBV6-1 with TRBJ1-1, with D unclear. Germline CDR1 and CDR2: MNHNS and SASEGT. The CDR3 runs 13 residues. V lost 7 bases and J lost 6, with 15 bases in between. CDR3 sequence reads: CASIVSLGAEAFF. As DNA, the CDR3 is TGTGCCAGCATAGTCAGCTTGGGTGCTGAAGCTTTCTTT.

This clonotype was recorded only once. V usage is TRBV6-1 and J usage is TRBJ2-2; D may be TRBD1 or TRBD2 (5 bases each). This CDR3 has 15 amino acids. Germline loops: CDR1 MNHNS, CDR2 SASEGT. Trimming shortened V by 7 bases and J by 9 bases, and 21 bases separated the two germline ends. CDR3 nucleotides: TGTGCCAGCATGCCCCCGGGACGCGGCGCCCGGGAGCTGTTTTTT. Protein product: CASMPPGRGARELFF.

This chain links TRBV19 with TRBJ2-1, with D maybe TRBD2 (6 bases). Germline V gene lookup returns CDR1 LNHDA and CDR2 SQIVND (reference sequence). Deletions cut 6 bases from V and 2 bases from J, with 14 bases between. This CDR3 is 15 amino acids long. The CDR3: CASRNLASAYNEQFF. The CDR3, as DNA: TGTGCCAGTAGGAATTTGGCTAGCGCCTACAATGAGCAGTTCTTC.

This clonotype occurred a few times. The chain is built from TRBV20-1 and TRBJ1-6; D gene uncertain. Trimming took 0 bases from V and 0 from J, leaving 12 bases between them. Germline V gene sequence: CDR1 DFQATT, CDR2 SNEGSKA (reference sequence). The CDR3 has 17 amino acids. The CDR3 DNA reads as TGCAGTGCTAGAGATCAGTCAGAGAGCTCCTATAATTCACCCCTCCACTTT. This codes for CSARDQSESSYNSPLHF.

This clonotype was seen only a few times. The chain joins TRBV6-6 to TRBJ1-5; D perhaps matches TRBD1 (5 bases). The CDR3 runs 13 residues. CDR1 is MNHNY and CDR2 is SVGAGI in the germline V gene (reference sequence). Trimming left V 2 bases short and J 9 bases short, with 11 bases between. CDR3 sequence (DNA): TGTGCCAGCAGTTACACACAGGAGGGGCCCCAGCATTTT. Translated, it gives CASSYTQEGPQHF.

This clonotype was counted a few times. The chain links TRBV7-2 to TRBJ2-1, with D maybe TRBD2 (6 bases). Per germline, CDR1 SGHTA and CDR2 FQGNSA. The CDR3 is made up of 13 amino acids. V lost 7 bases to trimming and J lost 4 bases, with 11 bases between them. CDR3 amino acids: CASNLGRYNEQFF. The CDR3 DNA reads TGTGCCAGCAACCTGGGGAGGTACAATGAGCAGTTCTTC.

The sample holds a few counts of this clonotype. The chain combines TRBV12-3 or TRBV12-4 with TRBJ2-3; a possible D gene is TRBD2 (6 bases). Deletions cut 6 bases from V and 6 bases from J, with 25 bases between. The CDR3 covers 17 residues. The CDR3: CASSPIVGWERADTQYF. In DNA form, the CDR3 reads TGTGCCAGCAGCCCCATCGTTGGGTGGGAGCGGGCGGATACGCAGTATTTT.

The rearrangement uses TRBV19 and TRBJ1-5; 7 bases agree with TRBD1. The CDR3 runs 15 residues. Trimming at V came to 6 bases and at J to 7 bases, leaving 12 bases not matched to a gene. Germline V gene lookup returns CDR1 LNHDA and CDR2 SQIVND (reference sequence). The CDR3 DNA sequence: TGTGCCAGTAGAGTGGACAGGCACTCGGTACAGCCCCAGCATTTT. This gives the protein CASRVDRHSVQPQHF.

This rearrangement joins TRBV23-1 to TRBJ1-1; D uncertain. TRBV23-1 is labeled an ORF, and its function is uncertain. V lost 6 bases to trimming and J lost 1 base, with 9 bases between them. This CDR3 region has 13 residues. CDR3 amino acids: CASRSWGNTEAFF. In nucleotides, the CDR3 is TGCGCCAGCAGGTCGTGGGGGAACACTGAAGCTTTCTTT.

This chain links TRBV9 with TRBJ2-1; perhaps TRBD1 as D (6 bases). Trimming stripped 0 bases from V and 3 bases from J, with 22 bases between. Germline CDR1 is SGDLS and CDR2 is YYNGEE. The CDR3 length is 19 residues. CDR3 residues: CASSVVALGQGSHYNEQFF. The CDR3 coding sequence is TGTGCCAGCAGCGTAGTGGCCCTTGGGCAGGGGTCCCACTACAATGAGCAGTTCTTC. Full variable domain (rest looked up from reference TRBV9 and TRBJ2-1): DSGVTQTPKHLITATGQRVTLRCSPRSGDLSVYWYQQSLDQGLQFLIQYYNGEERAKGNILERFSAQQFPDLHSELNLSSLELGDSALYFCASSVVALGQGSHYNEQFFGPGTRLTVL.

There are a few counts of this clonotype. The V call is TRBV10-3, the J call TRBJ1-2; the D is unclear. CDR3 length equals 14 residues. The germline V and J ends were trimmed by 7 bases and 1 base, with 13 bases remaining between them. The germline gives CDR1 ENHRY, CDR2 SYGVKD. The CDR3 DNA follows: TGTGCCATCACTGCAGGCGCAGATAACTATGGCTACACCTTC. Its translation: CAITAGADNYGYTF.

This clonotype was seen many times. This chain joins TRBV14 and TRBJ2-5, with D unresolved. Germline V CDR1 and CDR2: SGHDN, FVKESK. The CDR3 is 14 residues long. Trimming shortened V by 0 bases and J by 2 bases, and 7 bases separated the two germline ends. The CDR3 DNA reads TGTGCCAGCAGCCAAGACCGAAATCAAGAGACCCAGTACTTC. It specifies CASSQDRNQETQYF. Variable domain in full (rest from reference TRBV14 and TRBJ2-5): EAGVTQFPSHSVIEKGQTVTLRCDPISGHDNLYWYRRVMGKEIKFLLHFVKESKQDESGMPNNRFLAERTGGTYSTLKVQPAELEDSGVYFCASSQDRNQETQYFGPGTRLLVL.

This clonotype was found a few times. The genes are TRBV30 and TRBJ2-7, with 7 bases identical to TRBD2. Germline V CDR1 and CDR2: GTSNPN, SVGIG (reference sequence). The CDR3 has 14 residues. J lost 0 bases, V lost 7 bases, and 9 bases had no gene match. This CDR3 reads CASGRGPHSYEQYF. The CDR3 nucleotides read TGTGCCTCTGGGAGGGGCCCTCACTCCTACGAGCAGTACTTC.

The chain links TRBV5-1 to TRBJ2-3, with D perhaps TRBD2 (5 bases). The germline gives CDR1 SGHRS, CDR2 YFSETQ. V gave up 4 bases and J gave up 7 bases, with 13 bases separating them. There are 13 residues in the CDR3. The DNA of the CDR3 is TGCGCCAGCAGCCCAGGAAGGAGGAATACGCAGTATTTT. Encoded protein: CASSPGRRNTQYF.

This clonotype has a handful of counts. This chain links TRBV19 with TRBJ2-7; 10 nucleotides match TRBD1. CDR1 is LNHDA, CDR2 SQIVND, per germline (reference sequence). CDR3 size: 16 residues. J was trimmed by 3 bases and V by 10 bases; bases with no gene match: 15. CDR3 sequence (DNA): TGTGCCACTATTGGCCCCGGGGACAGGGGTCTCTACGAGCAGTACTTC. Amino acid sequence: CATIGPGDRGLYEQYF.

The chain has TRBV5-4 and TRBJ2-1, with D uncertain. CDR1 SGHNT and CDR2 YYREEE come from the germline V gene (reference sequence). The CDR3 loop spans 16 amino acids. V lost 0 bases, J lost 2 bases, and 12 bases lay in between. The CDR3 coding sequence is TGTGCCAGCAGCTTGGGTGGAATAGGCCCCTACAATGAGCAGTTCTTC. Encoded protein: CASSLGGIGPYNEQFF.

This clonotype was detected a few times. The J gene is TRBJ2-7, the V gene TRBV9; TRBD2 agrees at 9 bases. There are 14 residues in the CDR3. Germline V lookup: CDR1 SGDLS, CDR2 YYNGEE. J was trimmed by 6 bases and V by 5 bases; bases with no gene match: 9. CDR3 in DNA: TGTGCCAGCAGTACCTCTAGCGGGATAGGCGAGCAGTACTTC. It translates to CASSTSSGIGEQYF.

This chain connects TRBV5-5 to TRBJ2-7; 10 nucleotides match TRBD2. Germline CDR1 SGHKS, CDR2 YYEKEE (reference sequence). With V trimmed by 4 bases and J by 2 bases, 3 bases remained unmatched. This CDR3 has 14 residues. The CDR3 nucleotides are TGTGCCAGCAGCATCACTAGCGGGGCCTACGAGCAGTACTTC. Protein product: CASSITSGAYEQYF.